This T cell receptor (beta chain) emerged from a study of T cell responses to AZD1222 COVID-19 vaccine. V was pared by 0 bases and J by 3 bases, with 8 bases of the junction left unmatched. Germline V gene data show CDR1 as GTSNPN and CDR2 as SVGIG (reference sequence). This CDR3 has 16 residues. This clone was seen a handful of times. Here immunoSEQ multiplex PCR was the method, and the copy in TCRdb shows in-frame clones only, minus some. The sample consists of around 160,000 clones, around 93% of them appearing once. The chain uses TRBV30 and TRBJ1-3; 7 bases align to TRBD1. Sequencing used peripheral blood, obtained 28 days after the second AZD1222 dose. The TCR was taken from an adult who received the AZD1222 COVID-19 vaccine. This CDR3 is CAWSVYDRAIGNTIYF. The CDR3 DNA sequence: TGTGCCTGGAGTGTATACGACAGGGCAATTGGAAACACCATATATTTT.